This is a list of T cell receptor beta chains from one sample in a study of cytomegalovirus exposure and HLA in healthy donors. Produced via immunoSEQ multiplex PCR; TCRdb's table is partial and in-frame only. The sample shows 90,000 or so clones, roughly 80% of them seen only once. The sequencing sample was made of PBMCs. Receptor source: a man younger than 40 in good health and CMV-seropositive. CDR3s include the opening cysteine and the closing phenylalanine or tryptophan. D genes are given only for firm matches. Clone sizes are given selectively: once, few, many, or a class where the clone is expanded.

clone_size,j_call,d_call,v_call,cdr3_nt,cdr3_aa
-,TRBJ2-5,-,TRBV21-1,TGTGCCAGCAGCTCCCGAGGGGAGGGTCAAGAGACCCAGTACTTC,CASSSRGEGQETQYF
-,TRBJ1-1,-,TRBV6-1,TGTGCCAGCAGTGAAGTCGCAGGGAACACTGAAGCTTTCTTT,CASSEVAGNTEAFF
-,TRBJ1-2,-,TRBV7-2,TGTGCCAGCAGCCCCACACAGGGCTATGGCTACACCTTC,CASSPTQGYGYTF
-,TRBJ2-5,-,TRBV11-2,TGTGCCAGCAGCTACGGACGGGCGGGAGAGACCCAGTACTTC,CASSYGRAGETQYF
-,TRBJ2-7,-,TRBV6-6,TGTGCCAGCAGTCCAATTTCCTACGAGCAGTACTTC,CASSPISYEQYF
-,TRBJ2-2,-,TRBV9,TGTGCCAGCAGACTTGCGGGGCAAAACACCGGGGAGCTGTTTTTT,CASRLAGQNTGELFF
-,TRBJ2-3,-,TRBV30,TGTGCCTGGAAGCTAGCCTGGGGAGATACGCAGTATTTT,CAWKLAWGDTQYF
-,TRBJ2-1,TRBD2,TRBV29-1,TGCAGCGGAGGACTAGCGGGGGGAAGGAATGAGCAGTTCTTC,CSGGLAGGRNEQFF
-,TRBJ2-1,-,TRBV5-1,TGCGCCAGCAGCTGGGTGGACAGCTCCTACAATGAGCAGTTCTTC,CASSWVDSSYNEQFF
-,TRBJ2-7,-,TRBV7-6,TGTGCCAGCAGCTTAGAGGAGGGCGAGCAGTACTTC,CASSLEEGEQYF
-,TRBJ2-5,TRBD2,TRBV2,TGTGCCAGCAGTGAAGGGGTAGCGGGGGAGGAGACCCAGTACTTC,CASSEGVAGEETQYF
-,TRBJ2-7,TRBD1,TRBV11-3,TGTGCCAGCAGCTTAGATCGGGACAGCTCCTACGAGCAGTACTTC,CASSLDRDSSYEQYF
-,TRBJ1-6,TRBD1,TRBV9,TGTGCCAGCAGCGCCGCAGGACAGGGGGAACGCTGGGCACCCCTCCACTTT,CASSAAGQGERWAPLHF
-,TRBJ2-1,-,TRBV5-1,TGCGCCAGCAGATGGGGGCCTAACAATGAGCAGTTCTTC,CASRWGPNNEQFF
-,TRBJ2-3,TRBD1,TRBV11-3,TGTGCCAGCAGCCTAGGACAGGATGGAGATACGCAGTATTTT,CASSLGQDGDTQYF
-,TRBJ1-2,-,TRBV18,TGTGCCAGCTCATCAGGGGCGGCCGCCCAGAACTATGGCTACACCTTC,CASSSGAAAQNYGYTF
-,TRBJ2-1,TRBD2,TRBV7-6,TGTGCCAGCAGCAAGGGACTAGCTAGGGATGAGCAGTTCTTC,CASSKGLARDEQFF
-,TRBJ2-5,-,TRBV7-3,TGTGCCAGCAGCTTAATTCTAGGAGAGACCCAGTACTTC,CASSLILGETQYF
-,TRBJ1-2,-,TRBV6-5,TGTGCCAGCAGTAAACCACAGGACGTGGATGGCTACACCTTC,CASSKPQDVDGYTF
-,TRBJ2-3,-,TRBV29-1,TGCAGCGCCCCAGGTGGGGGGGCTAGCACAGATACGCAGTATTTT,CSAPGGGASTDTQYF
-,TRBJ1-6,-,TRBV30,TGTGCCTGGAACAGGGAAGGGTCACCCCTCCACTTT,CAWNREGSPLHF
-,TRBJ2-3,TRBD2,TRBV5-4,TGTGCCAGCAGCTCGCCGGGACTACCTGCGGATACGCAGTATTTT,CASSSPGLPADTQYF
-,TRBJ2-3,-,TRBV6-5,TGTGCCAGCAGTACTAGTGATGCAGATACGCAGTATTTT,CASSTSDADTQYF
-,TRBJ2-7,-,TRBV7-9,TGTTCCAGCAGCCCCGGGACACCTGAGCAGTACTTC,CSSSPGTPEQYF
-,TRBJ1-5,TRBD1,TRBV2,TGTGCCAGCAGTGAAGCGTGGTGGGCAGGGGGCCTTCAGCCCCAGCATTTT,CASSEAWWAGGLQPQHF
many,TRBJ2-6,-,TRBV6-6,TGTGCCAGCAGTTCTGGTTTGAGCTCTGGGGCCAACGTCCTGACTTTC,CASSSGLSSGANVLTF
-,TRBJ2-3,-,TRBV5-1,TGCGCCAGCAGCTTGGGGGAGGTAACAGATACGCAGTATTTT,CASSLGEVTDTQYF
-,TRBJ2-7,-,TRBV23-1,TGCGCCAGCAGTCAATCCGGGAAAGAAGTCTACGAGCAGTACTTC,CASSQSGKEVYEQYF
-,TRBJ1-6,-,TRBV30,TGTGCCTGGAGTGTGGGGGCAGGGTATTCACCCCTCCACTTT,CAWSVGAGYSPLHF
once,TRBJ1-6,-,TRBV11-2,TGTGCCAGCAGCCATTTCAGGGGCCCCTATAATTCACCCCTCCACTTT,CASSHFRGPYNSPLHF
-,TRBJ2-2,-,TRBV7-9,TGTGCCAGCAGCTCCGGAGGGGGGGCGGGGAACACCGGGGAGCTGTTTTTT,CASSSGGGAGNTGELFF
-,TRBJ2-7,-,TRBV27,TGTGCCAGCAGTTTAGGTGGCGCCGGGTTTGCCTACGAGCAGTACTTC,CASSLGGAGFAYEQYF